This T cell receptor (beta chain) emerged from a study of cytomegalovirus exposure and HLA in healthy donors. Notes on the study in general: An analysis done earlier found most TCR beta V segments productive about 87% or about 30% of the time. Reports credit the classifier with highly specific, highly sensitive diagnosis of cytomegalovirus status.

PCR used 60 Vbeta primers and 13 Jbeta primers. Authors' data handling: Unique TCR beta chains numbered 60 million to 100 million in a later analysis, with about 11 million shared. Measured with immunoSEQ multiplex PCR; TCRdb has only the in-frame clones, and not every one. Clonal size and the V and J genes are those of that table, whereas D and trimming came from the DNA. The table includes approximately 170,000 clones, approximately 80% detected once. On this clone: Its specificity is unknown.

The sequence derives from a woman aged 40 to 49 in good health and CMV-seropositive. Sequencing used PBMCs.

The chain's CDR3 is CASSEQGAGNTIYF. The CDR3 bases are TGTGCCAGCAGTGAACAGGGGGCTGGAAACACCATATATTTT. The chain couples TRBV6-5 to TRBJ1-3, with TRBD1 matching over 8 bases. After removal of 5 bases from V and 2 bases from J, the junction contained 2 bases not matched to a gene. Per germline, CDR1 MNHEY and CDR2 SVGAGI. The CDR3 length is 14 residues.